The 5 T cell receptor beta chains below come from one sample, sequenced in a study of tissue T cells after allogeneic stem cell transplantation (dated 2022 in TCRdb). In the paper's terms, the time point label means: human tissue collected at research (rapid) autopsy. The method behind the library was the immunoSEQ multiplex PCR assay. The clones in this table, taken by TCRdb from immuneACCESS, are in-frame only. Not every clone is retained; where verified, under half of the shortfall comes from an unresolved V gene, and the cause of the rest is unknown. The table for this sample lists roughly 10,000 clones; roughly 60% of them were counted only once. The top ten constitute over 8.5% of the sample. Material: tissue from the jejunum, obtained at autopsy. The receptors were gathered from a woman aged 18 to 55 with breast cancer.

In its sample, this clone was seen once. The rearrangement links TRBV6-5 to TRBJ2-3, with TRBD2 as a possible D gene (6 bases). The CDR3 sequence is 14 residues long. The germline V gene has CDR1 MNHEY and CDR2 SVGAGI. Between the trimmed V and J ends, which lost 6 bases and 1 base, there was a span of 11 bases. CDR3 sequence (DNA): TGTGCCAGCAGGGGGGGTCTGGGCACAGATACGCAGTATTTT. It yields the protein CASRGGLGTDTQYF.

In nucleotides, the CDR3 is TGTGCCAGCAGCTTGACAGGGGGCAAAGATACGCAGTATTTT. Translating it yields CASSLTGGKDTQYF. The V call is TRBV7-3, the J call TRBJ2-3, with 10 bases aligning to TRBD1. Germline values: CDR1 SGHTA, CDR2 FQGTGA. V shed 3 bases and J 5 bases; nucleotides not matched to a gene: 2. CDR3 length: 14 residues.

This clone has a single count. For the CDR3, the DNA is TGTGCCAGCAGCGTAGCTCCTTTTAGCACAGATACGCAGTATTTT. Encoded protein: CASSVAPFSTDTQYF. The rearrangement joins TRBV9 to TRBJ2-3; no reliable D call. With 0 bases removed from V and 0 bases from J, the gap between germline ends came to 8 bases. Germline V CDR1 and CDR2: SGDLS, YYNGEE. CDR3 size: 15 residues.

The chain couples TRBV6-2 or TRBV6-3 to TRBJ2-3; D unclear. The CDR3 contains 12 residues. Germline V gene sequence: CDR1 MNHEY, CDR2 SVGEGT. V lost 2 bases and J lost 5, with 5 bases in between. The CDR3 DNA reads TGTGCCAGCAGTTACGGCCAAGATACGCAGTATTTT. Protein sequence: CASSYGQDTQYF.

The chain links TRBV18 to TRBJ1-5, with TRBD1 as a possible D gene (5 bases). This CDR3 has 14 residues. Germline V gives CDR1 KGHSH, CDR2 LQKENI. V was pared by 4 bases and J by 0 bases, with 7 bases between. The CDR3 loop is CASSQGFSNQPQHF. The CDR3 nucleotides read TGTGCCAGCTCACAGGGGTTTAGCAATCAGCCCCAGCATTTT.